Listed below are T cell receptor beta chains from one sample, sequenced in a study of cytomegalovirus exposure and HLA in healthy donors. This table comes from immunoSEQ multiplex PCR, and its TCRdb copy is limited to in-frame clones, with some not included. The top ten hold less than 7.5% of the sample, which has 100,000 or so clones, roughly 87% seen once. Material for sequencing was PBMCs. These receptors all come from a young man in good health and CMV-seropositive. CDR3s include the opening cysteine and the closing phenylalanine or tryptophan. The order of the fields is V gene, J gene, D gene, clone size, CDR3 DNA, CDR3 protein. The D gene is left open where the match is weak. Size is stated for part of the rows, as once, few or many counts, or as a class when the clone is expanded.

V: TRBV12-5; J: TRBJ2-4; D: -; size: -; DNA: TGTGCTAGTGGTACCGTACAGGAGAACTTAGCCAAAAACATTCAGTACTTC; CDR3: CASGTVQENLAKNIQYF
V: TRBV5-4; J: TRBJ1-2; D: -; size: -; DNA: TGTGCCAGCAGCTCCGGGACACTCTATGGCTACACCTTC; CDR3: CASSSGTLYGYTF
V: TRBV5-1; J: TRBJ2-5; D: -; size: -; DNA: TGCGCCAGCTCCCTGGAGGGTCGAGAGACCCAGTACTTC; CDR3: CASSLEGRETQYF
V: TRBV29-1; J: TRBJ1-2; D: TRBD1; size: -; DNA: TGCAGCGTCGAATGGGACAGTCTTGGCTACACCTTC; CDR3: CSVEWDSLGYTF
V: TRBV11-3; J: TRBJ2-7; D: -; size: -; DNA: TGTGCCAGCAGCTTGGAGGGCAACTACGAGCAGTACTTC; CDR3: CASSLEGNYEQYF
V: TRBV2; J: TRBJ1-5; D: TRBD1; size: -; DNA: TGTGCCAGCAGTGGGACAGGGGTTGATCAGCCCCAGCATTTT; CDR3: CASSGTGVDQPQHF
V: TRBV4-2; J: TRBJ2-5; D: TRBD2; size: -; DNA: TGTGCCAGCAGCCGGACCGGGACTAGCGGGGGGGCCCCGGAGACCCAGTACTTC; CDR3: CASSRTGTSGGAPETQYF
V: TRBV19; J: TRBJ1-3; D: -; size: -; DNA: TGTGCCAGTAGCAACCACCATAGCTCTGGAAACACCATATATTTT; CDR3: CASSNHHSSGNTIYF
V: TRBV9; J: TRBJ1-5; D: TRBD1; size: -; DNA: TGTGCCAGCAGCGCCGGGACAGGGGCTCTCAATCAGCCCCAGCATTTT; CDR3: CASSAGTGALNQPQHF
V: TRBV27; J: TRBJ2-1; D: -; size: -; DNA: TGTGCCAGCAGTTTAGGTTTCGGAGCGAATGAGCAGTTCTTC; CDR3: CASSLGFGANEQFF
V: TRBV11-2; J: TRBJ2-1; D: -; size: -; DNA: TGTGCCAGCAGCTCTTCGACACAGCTGGTGTTCTACAATGAGCAGTTCTTC; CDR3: CASSSSTQLVFYNEQFF
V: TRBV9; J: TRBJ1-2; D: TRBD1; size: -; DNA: TGTGCCAGCAGACCGGGACAGGGGGCGCTCGGCTACACCTTC; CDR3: CASRPGQGALGYTF
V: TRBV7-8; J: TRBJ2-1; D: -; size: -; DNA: TGTGCCAGCAGACCTCCGGGGTCTGGCTACAATGAGCAGTTCTTC; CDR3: CASRPPGSGYNEQFF
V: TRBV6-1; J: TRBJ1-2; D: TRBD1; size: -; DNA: TGTGCCAGCAGTGGCAGGGGGCGGAGGGGTTATGGCTACACCTTC; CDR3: CASSGRGRRGYGYTF
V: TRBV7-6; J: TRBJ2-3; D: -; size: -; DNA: TGTGCCAGCAGCCGGGAACTAGGGTATAGCGCAGATACGCAGTATTTT; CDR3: CASSRELGYSADTQYF
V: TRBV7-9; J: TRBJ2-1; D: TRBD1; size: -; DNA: TGTGCCAGCAGCTCAGAGCGAGACAGGGGCAATGAGCAGTTCTTC; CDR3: CASSSERDRGNEQFF
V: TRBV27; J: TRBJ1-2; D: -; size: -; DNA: TGTGCCAGCTCGGAAGACCGGAGGGGCTACACCTTC; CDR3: CASSEDRRGYTF
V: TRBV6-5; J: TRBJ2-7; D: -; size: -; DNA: TGTGCCAGCAGCTACCGACAGTCTGCCTACGAGCAGTACTTC; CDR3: CASSYRQSAYEQYF
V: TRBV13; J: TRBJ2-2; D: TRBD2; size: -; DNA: TGTGCCAGCAGCCTGGGTCGGCTAGCGGAGAACACCGGGGAGCTGTTTTTT; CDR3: CASSLGRLAENTGELFF
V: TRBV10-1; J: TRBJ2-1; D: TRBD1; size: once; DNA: TGCGCCAGCAGTGACTTACGCGAGGGACAGGGGGTATACAATGAGCAGTTCTTC; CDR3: CASSDLREGQGVYNEQFF
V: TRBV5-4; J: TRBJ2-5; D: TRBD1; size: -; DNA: TGTGCCAGCAGCTCATCGAAAGACAGGGAACTAGAGACCCAGTACTTC; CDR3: CASSSSKDRELETQYF
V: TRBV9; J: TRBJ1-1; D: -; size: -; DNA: TGTGCCAGCAGCGTAGTTTTGGGCCAGAACACTGAAGCTTTCTTT; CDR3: CASSVVLGQNTEAFF
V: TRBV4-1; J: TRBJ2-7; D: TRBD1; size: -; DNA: TGCGCCAGCAGCCGGCTGCCACAGGGGAAGTACGAGCAGTACTTC; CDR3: CASSRLPQGKYEQYF
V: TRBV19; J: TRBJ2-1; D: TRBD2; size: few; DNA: TGTGCCAGTAGGGGGACTAGCGGATCCTACAATGAGCAGTTCTTC; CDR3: CASRGTSGSYNEQFF
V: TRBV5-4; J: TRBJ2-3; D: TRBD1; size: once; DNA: TGTGCCAGCAGCGTGGTCAGGGGGCCGAGCACAGATACGCAGTATTTT; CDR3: CASSVVRGPSTDTQYF
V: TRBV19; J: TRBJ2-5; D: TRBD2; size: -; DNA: TGTGCCAGTAGTAGAATCTTCGGGACTAGGCTAAGAATGGGAGAGACCCAGTACTTC; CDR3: CASSRIFGTRLRMGETQYF
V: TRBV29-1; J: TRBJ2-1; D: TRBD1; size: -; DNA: TGCAGCGTTGAACCGGGACAGGGGGCCTCTAGCTCCTACAATGAGCAGTTCTTC; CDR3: CSVEPGQGASSSYNEQFF
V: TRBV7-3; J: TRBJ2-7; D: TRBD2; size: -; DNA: TGTGCCAGCAGCGCCCACCGGGCGGGACTAGATTACCGTACCTACGAGCAGTACTTC; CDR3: CASSAHRAGLDYRTYEQYF
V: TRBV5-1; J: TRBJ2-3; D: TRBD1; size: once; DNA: TGCGCCAGCAGCAGGGGTGACAGGGGGGAGGATACGCAGTATTTT; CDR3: CASSRGDRGEDTQYF
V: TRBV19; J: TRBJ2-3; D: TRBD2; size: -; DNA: TGTGCCAGTAGTATTGGCCTAGCGGGAGGGCCGGGTACGCAGTATTTT; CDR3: CASSIGLAGGPGTQYF
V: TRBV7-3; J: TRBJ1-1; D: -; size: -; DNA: TGTGCCAGCAGCCGGAAAAATTCCAGGGTTGTGTTGGACACTGAAGCTTTCTTT; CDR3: CASSRKNSRVVLDTEAFF
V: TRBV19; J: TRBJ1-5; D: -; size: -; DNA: TGTGCCAGTAGTCCGGCGGGCAGAAACCCTGTCAATCAGCCCCAGCATTTT; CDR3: CASSPAGRNPVNQPQHF
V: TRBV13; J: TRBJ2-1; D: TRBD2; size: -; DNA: TGTGCCAGCAGCTTCCCGGGGGGACTAGACTTTCGGTTCTTC; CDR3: CASSFPGGLDFRFF
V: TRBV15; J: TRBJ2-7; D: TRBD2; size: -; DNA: TGTGCCACCAGCAGAGAAGAGGGAGGGCCTTACGAGCAGTACTTC; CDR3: CATSREEGGPYEQYF
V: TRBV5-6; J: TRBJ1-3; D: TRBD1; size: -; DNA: TGTGCCAGCAGCCTGGGACAGGGCACAGGAAACACCATATATTTT; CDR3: CASSLGQGTGNTIYF
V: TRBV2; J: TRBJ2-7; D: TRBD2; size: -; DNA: TGTGCCAGCAGGACTGGGACTAGCGGGAGCTACGAGCAGTACTTC; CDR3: CASRTGTSGSYEQYF
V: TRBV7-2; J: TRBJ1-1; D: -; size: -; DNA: TGTGCCAGCAGCTTGTCAGGGGCCGTGAACACTGAAGCTTTCTTT; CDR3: CASSLSGAVNTEAFF
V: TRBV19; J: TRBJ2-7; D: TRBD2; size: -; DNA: TGTGCCAGTAGTACCCGGGGACTATACGAGCAGTACTTC; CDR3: CASSTRGLYEQYF
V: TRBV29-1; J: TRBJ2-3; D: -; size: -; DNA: TGCAGCGTTGTAGATCTAGCCAAGGGTGGGGCAGATACGCAGTATTTT; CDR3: CSVVDLAKGGADTQYF
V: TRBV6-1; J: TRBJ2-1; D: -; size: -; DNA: TGTGCCAGCAGTGAACCTCTAACTTTAGATCAGGGTGAGGAGTGTGAGCAGTTCTTC; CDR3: CASSEPLTLDQGEECEQFF
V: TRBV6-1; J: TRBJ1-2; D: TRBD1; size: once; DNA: TGTGCCAGCAGTACAGGGACAGGGGGCGCCTATGGCTACACCTTC; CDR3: CASSTGTGGAYGYTF
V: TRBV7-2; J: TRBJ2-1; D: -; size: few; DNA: TGTGCCAGCAGCTTATCGGTTAGCGGCAATGAGCAGTTCTTC; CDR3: CASSLSVSGNEQFF
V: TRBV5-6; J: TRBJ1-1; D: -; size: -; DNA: TGTGCCAGCAGCTTTCTTGACACTGAAGCTTTCTTT; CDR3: CASSFLDTEAFF
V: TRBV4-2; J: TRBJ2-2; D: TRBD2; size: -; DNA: TGTGCCAGCAGCCAAGATTTCCGCGGGGGGGAGAACACCGGGGAGCTGTTTTTT; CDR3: CASSQDFRGGENTGELFF
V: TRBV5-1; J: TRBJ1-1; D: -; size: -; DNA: TGCGCCAGCAAACAAGGGGTTGACACTGAAGCTTTCTTT; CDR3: CASKQGVDTEAFF
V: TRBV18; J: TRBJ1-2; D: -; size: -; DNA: TGTGCCAGCTCGGAGCAACGGGGTGGCTACACCTTC; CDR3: CASSEQRGGYTF
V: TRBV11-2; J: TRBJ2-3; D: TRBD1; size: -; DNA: TGTGCCAGCAGCGTCCGGGACAGGGTAACGACTAGCCGCACAGATACGCAGTATTTT; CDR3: CASSVRDRVTTSRTDTQYF
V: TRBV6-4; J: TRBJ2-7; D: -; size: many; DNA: TGTGCCAGCAGAGACAGCGATTCCAGCGAGCAGTACTTC; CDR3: CASRDSDSSEQYF
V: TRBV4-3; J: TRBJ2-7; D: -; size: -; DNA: TGCGCCAGCAGCCAGCGCCAAGCGGGCTACGAGCAGTACTTC; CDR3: CASSQRQAGYEQYF
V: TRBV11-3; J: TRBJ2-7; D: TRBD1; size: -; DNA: TGTGCCTCCCGGGACAGGGCGGCCCACGAGCAGTACTTC; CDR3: CASRDRAAHEQYF
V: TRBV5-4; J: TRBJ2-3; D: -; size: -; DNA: TGTGCCAGCAGCTTGGCCGGAGCGCAGGATACGCAGTATTTT; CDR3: CASSLAGAQDTQYF
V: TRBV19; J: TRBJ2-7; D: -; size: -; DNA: TGTGCCAGTAGTGAACAGGGTCCCTACGAGCAGTACTTC; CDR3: CASSEQGPYEQYF
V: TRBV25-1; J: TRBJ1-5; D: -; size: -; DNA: TGTGCCAGCAGTGAGTCGGGAAATAGCAATCAGCCCCAGCATTTT; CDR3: CASSESGNSNQPQHF
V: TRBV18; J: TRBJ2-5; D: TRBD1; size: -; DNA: TGTGCCAGCTCACCATCTGCTGGGACAGTGAAAGAGACCCAGTACTTC; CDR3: CASSPSAGTVKETQYF